Sequencing of this TCR beta chain was carried out in a study of blood T cell repertoires in COVID-19. Study-level background: Nucleic acid was either cDNA or gDNA, and it came from T cells, B-cell-depleted T cells, or PBMCs.

V lost 0 bases, J lost 6 bases, and 11 bases lay in between. The CDR3 has 14 residues. Germline lookup yields CDR1 SGHTA and CDR2 FQGNSA. This study enrolled people aged roughly 18 to 89 from under 25 US geographic areas. Participants' reported clinical history set cohort assignment. Original processing notes: How many nucleated cells were present was estimated from reference gene primer amplification. Clones were read by immunoSEQ multiplex PCR, and TCRdb kept only the in-frame ones, dropping some. Clone size and V and J calls were adopted from that table, with D and trimming inferred from the DNA. Among roughly 250,000 clones listed, about nine tenths were seen once.

This TCR was sampled from a woman aged 25-40 years with acute COVID-19. The sequencing input was PBMCs or T cells enriched from blood (not recorded which). This chain joins TRBV7-2 and TRBJ1-1, with D tentatively TRBD1 (6 bases). The CDR3 nucleotides read TGTGCCAGCAGCTTAGCGGGGGCCGGGGCTGAAGCTTTCTTT. This translates into CASSLAGAGAEAFF.